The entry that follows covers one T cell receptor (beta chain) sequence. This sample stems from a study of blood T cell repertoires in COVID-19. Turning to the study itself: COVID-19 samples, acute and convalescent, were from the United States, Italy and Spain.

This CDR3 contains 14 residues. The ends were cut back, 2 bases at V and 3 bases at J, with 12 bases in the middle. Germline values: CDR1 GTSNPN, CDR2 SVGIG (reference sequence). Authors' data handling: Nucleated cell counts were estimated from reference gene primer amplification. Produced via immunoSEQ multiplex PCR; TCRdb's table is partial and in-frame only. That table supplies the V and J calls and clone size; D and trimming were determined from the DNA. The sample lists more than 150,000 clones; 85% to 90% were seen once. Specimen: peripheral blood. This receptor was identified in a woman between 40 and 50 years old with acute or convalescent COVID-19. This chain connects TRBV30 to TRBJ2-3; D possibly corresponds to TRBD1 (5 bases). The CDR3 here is CAWSYVRVTDTQYF. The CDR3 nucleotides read TGTGCCTGGAGTTATGTCAGGGTGACAGATACGCAGTATTTT.